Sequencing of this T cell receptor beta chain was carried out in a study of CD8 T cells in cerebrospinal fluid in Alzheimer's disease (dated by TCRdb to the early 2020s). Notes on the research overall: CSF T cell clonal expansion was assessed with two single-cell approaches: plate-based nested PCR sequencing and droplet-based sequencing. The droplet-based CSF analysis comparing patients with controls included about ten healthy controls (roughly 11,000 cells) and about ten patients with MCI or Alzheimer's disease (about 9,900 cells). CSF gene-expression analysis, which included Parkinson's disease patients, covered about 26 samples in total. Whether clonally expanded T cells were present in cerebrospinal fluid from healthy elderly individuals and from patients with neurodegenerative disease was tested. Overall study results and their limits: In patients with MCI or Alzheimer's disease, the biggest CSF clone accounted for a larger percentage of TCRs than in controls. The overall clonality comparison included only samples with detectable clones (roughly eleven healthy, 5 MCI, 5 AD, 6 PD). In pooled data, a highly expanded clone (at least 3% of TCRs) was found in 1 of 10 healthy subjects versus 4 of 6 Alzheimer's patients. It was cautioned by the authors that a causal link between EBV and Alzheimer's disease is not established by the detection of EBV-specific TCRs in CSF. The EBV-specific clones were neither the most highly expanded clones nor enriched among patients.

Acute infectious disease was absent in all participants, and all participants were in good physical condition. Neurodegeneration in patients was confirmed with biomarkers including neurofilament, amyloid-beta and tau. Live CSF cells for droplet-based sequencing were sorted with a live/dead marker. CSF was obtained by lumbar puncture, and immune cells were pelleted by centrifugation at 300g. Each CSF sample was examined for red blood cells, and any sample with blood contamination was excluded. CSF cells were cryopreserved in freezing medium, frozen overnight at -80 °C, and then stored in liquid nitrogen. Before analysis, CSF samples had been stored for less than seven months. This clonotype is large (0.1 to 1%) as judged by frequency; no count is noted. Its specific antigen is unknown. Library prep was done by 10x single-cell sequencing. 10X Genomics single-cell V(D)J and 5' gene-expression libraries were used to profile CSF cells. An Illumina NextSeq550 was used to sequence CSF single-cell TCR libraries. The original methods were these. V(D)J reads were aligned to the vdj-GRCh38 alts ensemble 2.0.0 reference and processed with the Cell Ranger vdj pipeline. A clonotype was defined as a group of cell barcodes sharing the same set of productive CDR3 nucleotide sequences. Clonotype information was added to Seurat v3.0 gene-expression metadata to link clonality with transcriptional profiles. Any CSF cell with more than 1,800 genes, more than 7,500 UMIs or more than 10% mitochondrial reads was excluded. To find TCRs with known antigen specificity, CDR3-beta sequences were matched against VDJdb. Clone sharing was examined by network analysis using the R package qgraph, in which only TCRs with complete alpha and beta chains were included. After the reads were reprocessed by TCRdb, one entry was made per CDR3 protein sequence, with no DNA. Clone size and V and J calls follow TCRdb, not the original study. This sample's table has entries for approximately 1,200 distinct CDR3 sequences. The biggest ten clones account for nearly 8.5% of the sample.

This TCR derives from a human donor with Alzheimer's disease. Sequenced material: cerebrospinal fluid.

CDR3 region: CASSLDRGYTF. The chain is assembled from TRBV9 and TRBJ1-2. The germline V gene specifies SGDLS as CDR1 and YYNGEE as CDR2. There are 11 amino acids in the CDR3, from cysteine to phenylalanine inclusive. The DNA is unrecorded.